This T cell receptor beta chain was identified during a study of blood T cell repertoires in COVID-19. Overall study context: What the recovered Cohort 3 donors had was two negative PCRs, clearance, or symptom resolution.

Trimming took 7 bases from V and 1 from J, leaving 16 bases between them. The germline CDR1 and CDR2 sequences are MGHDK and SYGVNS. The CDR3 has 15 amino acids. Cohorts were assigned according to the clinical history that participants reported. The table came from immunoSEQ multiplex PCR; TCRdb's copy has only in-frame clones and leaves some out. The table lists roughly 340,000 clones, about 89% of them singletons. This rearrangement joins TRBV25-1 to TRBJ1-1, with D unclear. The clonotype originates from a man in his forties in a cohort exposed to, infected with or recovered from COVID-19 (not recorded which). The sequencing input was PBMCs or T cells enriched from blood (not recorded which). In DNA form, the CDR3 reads TGTGCCAGCACCGGTAGCAGCAGAGGGAACACTGAAGCTTTCTTT. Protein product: CASTGSSRGNTEAFF. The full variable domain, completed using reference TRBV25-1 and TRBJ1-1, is EADIYQTPRYLVIGTGKKITLECSQTMGHDKMYWYQQDPGMELHLIHYSYGVNSTEKGDLSSESTVSRIRTEHFPLTLESARPSHTSQYLCASTGSSRGNTEAFFGQGTRLTVV.